This entry concerns a single T cell receptor (beta chain). This record comes from a study of pediatric ulcerative colitis. Assay: immunoSEQ multiplex PCR; the TCRdb copy retains only in-frame clones and omits some. The sample gives 55,000 to 65,000 clones, about three quarters of which show up once; around 4.9% is in the top ten. The blood sample was taken during the colonoscopy visit. Looked up from germline, CDR1 is LGHNA and CDR2 is YNFKEQ. This CDR3 region has 16 residues. The V gene lost 2 bases and the J gene lost 4 bases, with 15 bases spanning the gap. This sequence joins TRBV4-2 and TRBJ1-3, with a weak D call TRBD1 (5 bases). The sample comprised blood. The TCR originated in a boy aged 5-17 years with moderate ulcerative colitis. In DNA, the CDR3 is TGTGCCAGCAGCCAATTATGGGAGGGGCGCGGAAACACCATATATTTT. Encoded protein: CASSQLWEGRGNTIYF.